This TCR beta chain was sequenced in a study of TIL therapy for anti-PD-1-resistant metastatic lung cancer. Sequencing used immunoSEQ v3. TCRdb's table, derived via immunoSEQ multiplex PCR, lists solely in-frame clones and lacks some. The data contain under 65,000 clones, approximately 80% of them seen just once; the ten biggest clones take up less than 3%. Documented time point: pre-treatment sample, taken before nivolumab and TIL therapy. This clone was seen only once. The length of the CDR3 is 16 residues. Trimming cost V 6 bases and J 3 bases, with 18 bases left between them. Germline values: CDR1 SNHLY, CDR2 FYNNEI.

The chain has TRBV2 and TRBJ1-3; TRBD1 is a possible D gene (6 bases). The sample was blood, taken at baseline. The TCR sequence derives from a person between 25 and 80 years old with non-small cell lung cancer. This CDR3 is CASSQRHQGYGNTIYF. The CDR3 DNA sequence: TGTGCCAGCAGCCAACGGCATCAGGGGTATGGAAACACCATATATTTT.